This TCR beta chain was identified in a study of spatial heterogeneity in lung cancer. As for the study in general: From matched bulk RNA-seq came a T cell module score, which showed a strong correlation with TCR transcript counts in tumor regions. Study results and limitations: The study found that expanded intratumoral alpha and beta TCR counts tracked tumor mutation counts. When ubiquitous and regional expanded TCRs were counted, their numbers tracked ubiquitous and regional nonsynonymous mutations, respectively.

A single record per CDR3 protein comes from TCRdb applying MiXCR to the 5' RACE reads. The sample gives over 9,000 distinct CDR3 sequences, roughly an eighth of which show up once; roughly 38% is in the top ten. Time point given: sample taken at primary tumor resection. Samples were donated by 72 untreated early-stage non-small cell lung cancer patients. The sequenced material consisted of unsorted whole RNA from tumor, nontumor lung or frozen PBMC. Germline values: CDR1 DFQATT, CDR2 SNEGSKA (reference sequence). Between the trimmed V and J ends, which lost 0 bases and 6 bases, there was a span of 14 bases. CDR3 length equals 14 residues. For this clonotype: Antigen specificity is unknown.

The rearrangement links TRBV20-1 to TRBJ2-5, with D possibly TRBD1 on 6 matching bases. Source: lung tumor tissue, taken at surgery. The clonotype comes from a male donor with early-stage non-small cell lung cancer. CDR3 in DNA: TGCAGTGCTAGAGATTGGCAGGGGATAAAGACCCAGTACTTC. Protein: CSARDWQGIKTQYF.